This note documents a single T cell receptor beta chain sequence. Its antigen is unknown. Within one base of it there is no much larger clone, and no base qualities were kept. This record comes from a study of cytomegalovirus exposure and HLA in healthy donors (dated by TCRdb to the late 2010s). As for the study more broadly: According to a later analysis, the approximately 120 validation repertoires were produced on the same platform as the 666 repertoires of the first cohort. To predict cytomegalovirus infection status, the study brought together high-throughput TCR immunosequencing, statistical association of individual TCRs with disease status, and machine learning. The study aimed to test whether signatures of past pathogen exposure could be identified by cataloging public T cell receptors. Besides the first cohort of 666 subjects, a separate validation cohort made up of roughly 120 different subjects was used. Paper-wide results and their limitations: The study listed 150 to 200 TCR beta chains as associated with cytomegalovirus. Most TCR sequences were seen in very few donors, while some public TCRs were found in many individuals. A later analysis found that TCRs clustered in the first cohort also tended to co-occur in the roughly 120 validation repertoires, with 94% of cluster scores above 0. The authors suggested that the approach could potentially be extended to other disease states and immunological phenotypes. All 120 or so repertoires were used to score co-occurrence in the validation cohort in a later analysis, because that analysis had no HLA typing for the cohort. In vitro tests confirmed that three of the cytomegalovirus-associated TCR beta chains recognize cytomegalovirus antigens. The classifier was reported to diagnose cytomegalovirus status with high specificity and sensitivity in both the original and validation cohorts.

CDR3 length: 16 amino acids, cysteine to phenylalanine. Kept here is only the CDR3 DNA, which spans 48 bases and is read in frame from base 1. The germline V gene (reference sequence) specifies SEHNR as CDR1 and FQNEAQ as CDR2. V gives up 5 bases and J gives up 0 bases, and the segment between their germline ends measures 14 bases. The receptor library was made with the immunoSEQ multiplex PCR assay. Per the authors' processing: A statistical classification framework was built for diagnosing cytomegalovirus status from the catalog of TCR beta chain sequences. TCRdb took over this immuneACCESS table, retaining in-frame rearrangements with V and J assigned. Such tables are incomplete; in checked studies, under half of the missing clones stem from an unresolved V gene, and the remainder is unexplained. V and J calls and clone size come straight from that table; D and trimming were deduced from the DNA. Here the sample has around 200,000 clones; about 91% occur a single time. Approximately 2.9% of the sample is held by the ten biggest clonotypes.

The donors belonged to the validation cohort of roughly 120 subjects, which was separate from the approximately 680-subject first cohort. The sequence links TRBV7-9 to TRBJ1-3; a tentative D call is TRBD1 (5 bases match). The sequenced sample was PBMCs. The clonotype was recovered from a woman aged 18-29 years in good health and CMV-seronegative. For the CDR3, the sequence is CASSPSDRSSGNTIYF. The nucleotide sequence reads TGTGCCAGCAGCCCTTCCGACAGAAGCTCTGGAAACACCATATATTTT.